The 16 T cell receptor beta chains presented below share a single source sample, sequenced in a study of identical twins. TCRdb re-called the 5' RACE reads with MiXCR, one entry per CDR3 protein. The profile shows about 240,000 distinct CDR3 sequences, 7.5% of them singletons. This same sample was also part of a study on yellow fever vaccine responses in identical twins.

Sample: CD8+ T cells sorted from blood. All receptors derive from a woman between 18 and 29 years old in good health.

This clonotype showed up just a few times. The chain carries TRBV6-1 and TRBJ2-5, with D tentatively TRBD1 (7 bases). Trimming removed 6 bases at V and 4 bases at J, with 24 bases between. From germline, CDR1 is MNHNS and CDR2 SASEGT. This CDR3 has 17 amino acids. The CDR3 sequence is CASRTGAENRGGETQYF. CDR3 coding DNA: TGTGCCAGCAGAACGGGGGCGGAAAACAGGGGTGGAGAGACCCAGTACTTC.

The rearrangement joins TRBV6-1 to TRBJ2-7; 7 nucleotides match TRBD1. The V and J ends lost 6 bases and 6 bases, in that order; junction bases with no gene match: 8. CDR1 and CDR2 (germline): MNHNS, SASEGT. This CDR3 has 13 residues. Here the CDR3 DNA reads TGTGCCAGCAGGGACCCGGGACAGATCGAGCAGTACGTC. Protein: CASRDPGQIEQYV.

V and J are TRBV2 and TRBJ2-5; 9 bases map to TRBD2. After removal of 6 bases from V and 5 bases from J, the junction contained 7 bases not matched to a gene. The germline CDR1 and CDR2 sequences are SNHLY and FYNNEI. CDR3 length equals 14 residues. As DNA, the CDR3 is TGTGCCAGCAGGCGGGAGGGCTTCTTGGAGACCCAGTACTTC. It is translated as CASRREGFLETQYF.

This clonotype has more than one count but fewer than ten. The chain links TRBV3-1 to TRBJ2-5; D gene uncertain. With 0 bases removed from V and 5 bases from J, the gap between germline ends came to 16 bases. The CDR3 has 16 amino acids. Germline V gives CDR1 LGHDT, CDR2 YNNKEL (reference sequence). CDR3 in amino acids: CASSQDSRSVRETQYF. CDR3 in DNA: TGTGCCAGCAGCCAAGATTCACGGTCCGTTCGGGAGACCCAGTACTTC.

Note on this clonotype: A single base separates this from a much larger clone, so it may be a read error. This sequence joins TRBV10-3 and TRBJ2-5; D perhaps matches TRBD2 (5 bases). The germline CDR1 and CDR2 sequences are ENHRY and SYGVKD. The CDR3 has 14 amino acids. CDR3 sequence (DNA): TGTGCCATCAGTGAGTTGCCTAGCCTAGAGACCCAGAACTTC. Translating it yields CAISELPSLETQNF.

The V call is TRBV29-1, the J call TRBJ1-2; the D gene is possibly TRBD1 (5 bases). This CDR3 contains 14 residues. Per germline, CDR1 SQVTM and CDR2 ANQGSEA. V lost 3 bases and J 1 base, leaving 12 bases between the germline ends. DNA of the CDR3: TGCAGCGTTGATGACAGTATCCTTAACTATGGCTACACCTTC. This encodes CSVDDSILNYGYTF.

This clonotype has ten or more counts. The V and J genes are TRBV7-2 and TRBJ1-1; TRBD1 is a possible D gene (5 bases). Per the germline V gene, CDR1 is SGHTA and CDR2 is FQGNSA. The CDR3 contains 15 residues. Between the trimmed V and J ends, which lost 2 bases and 1 base, there was a span of 11 bases. CDR3 bases: TGTGCCAGCAGCTTAAACGGTGGGGGGAACACTGAAGCTTTCTTT. It is translated as CASSLNGGGNTEAFF.

The chain links TRBV5-1 to TRBJ2-7; either TRBD1 or TRBD2 may fit D (6 bases each). The length of the CDR3 is 14 residues. The germline CDR1 and CDR2 sequences are SGHRS and YFSETQ. The V end lost 3 bases, the J end lost 1 base, and 11 bases lay between the germline ends. The CDR3 coding sequence is TGCGCCAGCAGCTGGGGGGCTGGGTCCTACGAGCAGTACTTC. Translated, it gives CASSWGAGSYEQYF.

The sample holds a few counts of this clonotype. The chain combines TRBV12-3 or TRBV12-4 with TRBJ2-5; D is perhaps TRBD1 (5 bases). The CDR3 spans 14 residues. V was pared by 5 bases and J by 1 base, with 11 bases between. The DNA for the CDR3 is TGTGCCAGCAGTCCCAGGGCTTCCCAAGAGACCCAGTACTTC. This translates into CASSPRASQETQYF.

This clonotype showed up many times. The chain is built from TRBV29-1 and TRBJ2-7, with unresolved D. Trimming removed 4 bases at V and 1 base at J, with 11 bases between. The CDR3 extends over 13 amino acids. The germline gives CDR1 SQVTM, CDR2 ANQGSEA. The CDR3 spells CSVGPDASYEQYF. CDR3 nucleotide sequence: TGCAGCGTTGGTCCGGACGCTTCCTACGAGCAGTACTTC.

J is TRBJ1-5 and V is TRBV2; a weak D match, TRBD1 (5 bases). The V end lost 5 bases, the J end lost 4 bases, and 15 bases lay between the germline ends. Germline loops: CDR1 SNHLY, CDR2 FYNNEI. The CDR3 runs 15 residues. The CDR3 DNA follows: TGTGCCAGCAGTCTTGGGGCAGGGATTAATCAGCCCCAGCATTTT. This codes for CASSLGAGINQPQHF.

The chain recombines TRBV6-1 with TRBJ2-1, with D possibly TRBD1 on 5 matching bases. The V end was cut by 3 bases, the J end by 8 bases, with 11 bases between. CDR1 MNHNS and CDR2 SASEGT come from the germline V gene. The length of the CDR3 is 13 residues. Here the CDR3 DNA reads TGTGCCAGCAGTGAGACAGAATCGGATGAGCAGTTCTTC. Its translation: CASSETESDEQFF.

The J gene is TRBJ1-5, the V gene TRBV28; D gene unclear. The germline V gene has CDR1 MDHEN and CDR2 SYDVKM. This CDR3 is built from 14 residues. V dropped 8 bases and J dropped 0 bases, with 11 bases sitting between them. CDR3 DNA sequence: TGTGCCAGCCGCCAACAAGATAGCAATCAGCCCCAGCATTTT. It encodes CASRQQDSNQPQHF.

This clonotype was detected a few times. This chain links TRBV20-1 with TRBJ1-6; TRBD1 might be the D (6 bases). Germline CDR1 is DFQATT and CDR2 is SNEGSKA (reference sequence). CDR3 length: 14 residues. V lost 3 bases and J 4 bases, leaving 10 bases between the germline ends. CDR3 amino acids: CSARGADYNSPLHF. DNA for the CDR3: TGCAGTGCTAGGGGGGCGGATTATAATTCACCCCTCCACTTT.

This clonotype was picked up many times. V and J are TRBV6-1 and TRBJ1-2; D gene unclear. Germline V CDR1 and CDR2: MNHNS, SASEGT. The length of the CDR3 is 9 residues. V was pared by 11 bases and J by 6 bases, with 7 bases between. CDR3 region: CAGNNGYTF. The CDR3 region has the DNA TGTGCCGGGAATAATGGCTACACCTTC.

The sample holds many counts of this clonotype. The chain is built from TRBV6-1 and TRBJ2-2; TRBD2 aligns across 10 bases. Per the germline V gene, CDR1 is MNHNS and CDR2 is SASEGT. CDR3 length: 15 residues. The V segment lost 6 bases and the J segment 6 bases; nucleotides outside the gene matches: 7. CDR3 protein: CASRGAGGHAGELFF. The CDR3 DNA is TGTGCCAGCAGAGGAGCGGGAGGGCATGCCGGGGAGCTGTTTTTT.